This entry is about one T cell receptor (beta chain). The ends lost 7 bases at V and 3 bases at J; junction bases unmatched: 8. From germline, CDR1 is LGHNA and CDR2 YNFKEQ. The CDR3 loop spans 14 amino acids. Both 60 Vbeta primers and 13 Jbeta primers went into the PCR. Methods used by the authors: It was a later analysis that counted about 80 million unique TCR beta chains, of which around 11 million were shared. Produced via immunoSEQ multiplex PCR; TCRdb's table is partial and in-frame only. For V, J and clone size, that table is used; D and trimming come from the DNA. The sample lists roughly 80,000 clones; roughly 75% were seen once. The data stem from a study of cytomegalovirus exposure and HLA in healthy donors.

Sequencing was carried out using PBMCs. The TCR originated in a woman in her 40s in good health and CMV-seronegative. This chain connects TRBV4-2 to TRBJ1-1; TRBD1 matches 7 bases. The CDR3 region has the DNA TGTGCCAGCACTGTATTTGGGACAGACACTGAAGCTTTCTTT. This codes for CASTVFGTDTEAFF.